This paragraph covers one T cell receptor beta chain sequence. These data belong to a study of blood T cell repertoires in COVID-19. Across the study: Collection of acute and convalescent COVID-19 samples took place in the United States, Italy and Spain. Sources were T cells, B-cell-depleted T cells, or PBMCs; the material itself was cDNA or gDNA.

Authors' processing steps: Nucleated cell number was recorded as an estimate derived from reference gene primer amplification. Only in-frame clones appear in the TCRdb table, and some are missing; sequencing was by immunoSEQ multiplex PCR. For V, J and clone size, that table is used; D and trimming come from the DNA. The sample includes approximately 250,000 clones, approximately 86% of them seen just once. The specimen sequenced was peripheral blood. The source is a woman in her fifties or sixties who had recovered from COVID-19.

The CDR3: CASSLFRDSEAFF. The CDR3 DNA reads TGTGCCAGCAGCTTATTCAGGGATTCTGAAGCTTTCTTT. This sequence joins TRBV7-3 and TRBJ1-1, with D perhaps matching TRBD1 (5 bases). The CDR3 length is 13 residues. V was clipped by 2 bases and J by 6 bases, with 10 bases between them. Germline V gene data show CDR1 as SGHTA and CDR2 as FQGTGA.